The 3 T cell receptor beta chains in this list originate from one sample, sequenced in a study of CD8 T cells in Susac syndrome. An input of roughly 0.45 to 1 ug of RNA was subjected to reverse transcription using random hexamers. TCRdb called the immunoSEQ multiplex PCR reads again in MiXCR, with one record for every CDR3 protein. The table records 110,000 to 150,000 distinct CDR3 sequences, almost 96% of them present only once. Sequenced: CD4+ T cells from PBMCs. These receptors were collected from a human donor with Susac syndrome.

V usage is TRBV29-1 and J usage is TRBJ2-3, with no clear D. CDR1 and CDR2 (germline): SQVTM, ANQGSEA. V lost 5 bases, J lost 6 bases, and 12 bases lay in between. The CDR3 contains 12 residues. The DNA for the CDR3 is TGCAGCGTTTCCCAGCAGCCGGATACGCAGTATTTT. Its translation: CSVSQQPDTQYF.

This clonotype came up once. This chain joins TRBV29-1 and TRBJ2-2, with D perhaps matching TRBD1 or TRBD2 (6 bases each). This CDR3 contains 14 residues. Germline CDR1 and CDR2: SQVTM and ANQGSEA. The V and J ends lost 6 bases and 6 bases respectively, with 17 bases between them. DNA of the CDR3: TGCAGCGTGAGGGGGGCGCGTGTTCCCGGGGAGCTGTTTTTT. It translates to CSVRGARVPGELFF.

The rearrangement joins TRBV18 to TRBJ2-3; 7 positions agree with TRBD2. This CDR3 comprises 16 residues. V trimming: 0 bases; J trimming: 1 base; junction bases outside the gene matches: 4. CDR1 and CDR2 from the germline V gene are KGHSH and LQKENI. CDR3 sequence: CASSPPRLAGTDTQYF. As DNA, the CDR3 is TGTGCCAGCTCACCACCTCGTCTAGCGGGCACAGATACGCAGTATTTT. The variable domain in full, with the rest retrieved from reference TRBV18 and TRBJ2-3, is NAGVMQNPRHLVRRRGQEARLRCSPMKGHSHVYWYRQLPEEGLKFMVYLQKENIIDESGMPKERFSAEFPKEGPSILRIQQVVRGDSAAYFCASSPPRLAGTDTQYFGPGTRLTVL.